The 16 T cell receptor beta chains below were found in one sample sequenced in a study of blood T cell repertoires in COVID-19. Sequencing used immunoSEQ multiplex PCR; TCRdb keeps in-frame clones, though not all of them. The sample lists almost 400,000 clones, around nine tenths occurring once. Sequencing was performed on PBMCs or T cells enriched from blood (not recorded which). All receptors derive from a woman aged 25-40 years with acute COVID-19.

This sequence joins TRBV5-1 and TRBJ2-7; tentative D call: TRBD1 (6 bases). Germline-derived CDR1 and CDR2 are SGHRS and YFSETQ. With 0 bases removed from V and 3 bases from J, the gap between germline ends came to 10 bases. The CDR3 loop spans 14 amino acids. CDR3 in DNA: TGCGCCAGCAGCTTGGAGGGACAATTCTACGAGCAGTACTTC. This codes for CASSLEGQFYEQYF.

V usage is TRBV6-1 and J usage is TRBJ2-5, with TRBD2 matching 10 bases. The germline V gene encodes CDR1 MNHNS and CDR2 SASEGT. The CDR3 sequence is 16 residues long. V shed 1 base and J 3 bases; nucleotides not matched to a gene: 5. This CDR3 reads CASSEVQLAGEETQYF. DNA for the CDR3: TGTGCCAGCAGTGAAGTCCAGCTAGCGGGGGAAGAGACCCAGTACTTC.

V is TRBV2 and J is TRBJ1-1; TRBD1 might be the D (5 bases). The CDR3 is 13 residues long. V was cut by 3 bases and J by 2 bases, with 7 bases left in between. CDR1 SNHLY and CDR2 FYNNEI come from the germline V gene. The CDR3 DNA reads as TGTGCCAGCAGTGACGACAGCAACACTGAAGCTTTCTTT. Its translation is CASSDDSNTEAFF.

The chain has TRBV24-1 and TRBJ1-2, with 9 bases matching TRBD1. The V gene end was trimmed by 3 bases and the J gene end by 6 bases; junction bases not matched to a gene: 7. The CDR3 loop spans 15 amino acids. Germline loops: CDR1 KGHDR, CDR2 SFDVKD. This CDR3 is CATSDPGQGLNGYTF. As DNA, the CDR3 is TGTGCCACCAGTGATCCTGGACAGGGGTTGAATGGCTACACCTTC.

This clone was recorded once. In the same sample, other DNA sequences code for this CDR3. The chain links TRBV9 to TRBJ2-5, with 10 bases fitting TRBD2. With V trimmed by 0 bases and J by 5 bases, 10 bases remained unmatched. The CDR3 spans 17 residues. Germline CDR1 reads SGDLS; CDR2 reads YYNGEE. CDR3 loop: CASSVGGSSGGEETQYF. The CDR3 DNA sequence: TGTGCCAGCAGCGTAGGCGGGTCTAGCGGGGGCGAGGAGACCCAGTACTTC. Combining the CDR3 with reference TRBV9 and TRBJ2-5 gives the whole variable domain DSGVTQTPKHLITATGQRVTLRCSPRSGDLSVYWYQQSLDQGLQFLIQYYNGEERAKGNILERFSAQQFPDLHSELNLSSLELGDSALYFCASSVGGSSGGEETQYFGPGTRLLVL.

The V gene is TRBV7-8, the J gene TRBJ2-3; 7 bases map to TRBD1. Germline assignment: CDR1 SGHVS and CDR2 FQNEAQ. This CDR3 comprises 15 residues. The trim removed 5 bases at V and 4 bases at J, leaving 9 bases unmatched. CDR3 coding DNA: TGTGCCAGCAGCCCCTTGACAGGGAACGCAGATACGCAGTATTTT. Amino acid sequence: CASSPLTGNADTQYF.

The sample holds a few counts of this clone. This chain links TRBV5-6 with TRBJ2-7; possible D gene TRBD1, 6 bases. Germline CDR1 is SGHDT and CDR2 is YYEEEE. Trimming took 0 bases from V and 3 from J, leaving 13 bases between them. CDR3 size: 15 residues. This CDR3 is CASSLVGTGFYEQYF. For the CDR3, the DNA is TGTGCCAGCAGCTTGGTGGGTACAGGGTTCTACGAGCAGTACTTC.

The rearrangement links TRBV2 to TRBJ2-1; 7 bases align to TRBD2. Germline V CDR1 and CDR2: SNHLY, FYNNEI. This CDR3 contains 11 residues. V lost 8 bases to trimming and J lost 8 bases; unmatched junction nucleotides: 3. The CDR3 is CASGLADEQFF. In nucleotides, the CDR3 is TGTGCCAGCGGCCTAGCGGATGAGCAGTTCTTC.

The rearrangement uses TRBV21-1 and TRBJ1-1. TRBV21-1 is a pseudogene. The CDR3 length is 15 residues. CDR3 in amino acids: CASSKEERGCTEAFF. CDR3 in DNA: TGTGCCAGCAGCAAAGAGGAGAGAGGGTGCACTGAAGCTTTCTTT.

CDR3 DNA sequence: TGTGCCAGCAGTAGGACAGGGGGTTTTGAGCAGTACTTC. It codes for CASSRTGGFEQYF. The chain uses TRBV9 and TRBJ2-7; 10 positions match TRBD1. Losses at the gene ends were 5 bases for V and 7 bases for J; bases not matched to a gene: 6. Germline CDR1 is SGDLS and CDR2 is YYNGEE. This CDR3 region has 13 residues.

V and J are TRBV3-1 (or the pseudogene TRBV3-2) and TRBJ2-1; 8 bases agree with TRBD1. This CDR3 region has 15 residues. V lost 4 bases and J lost 7; bases outside the gene matches: 9. Germline V lookup: CDR1 LGHDT, CDR2 YNNKEL (reference sequence). The CDR3 DNA reads as TGTGCCAGCAGCCTACACGGGACAGGTGGTAATGAGCAGTTCTTC. It codes for CASSLHGTGGNEQFF.

Turning to this clone: The sample has other DNA sequences that encode this CDR3 too. The V call is TRBV9, the J call TRBJ1-2, with 8 bases matching TRBD1. J was trimmed by 4 bases and V by 4 bases; bases with no gene match: 3. Germline V lookup: CDR1 SGDLS, CDR2 YYNGEE. This CDR3 spans 13 amino acids. CDR3 nucleotides: TGTGCCAGCAGCCCTACAGGGGGCTATGGCTACACCTTC. Amino acid sequence: CASSPTGGYGYTF.

V is TRBV6-2 or TRBV6-3 and J is TRBJ1-2, with D possibly TRBD1 on 6 matching bases. CDR3 size: 13 residues. From germline, CDR1 is MNHEY and CDR2 SVGEGT. V was pared by 3 bases and J by 8 bases, with 13 bases between. CDR3 sequence (DNA): TGTGCCAGCAGTTATAATCGTCAGGGGGGCTACACCTTC. Its translation is CASSYNRQGGYTF.

The gene calls are TRBV7-2 and TRBJ1-6, with TRBD1 as a possible D gene (6 bases). The CDR3 contains 15 residues. V lost 2 bases, J lost 8 bases, and 13 bases lay in between. From germline, CDR1 is SGHTA and CDR2 FQGNSA. Here the CDR3 DNA reads TGTGCCAGCAGCTTATTCGCACAGGGTTATTCACCCCTCCACTTT. It yields the protein CASSLFAQGYSPLHF.

The chain combines TRBV19 with TRBJ1-5; D may be TRBD1 (5 bases). The CDR3 consists of 15 residues. Looked up from germline, CDR1 is LNHDA and CDR2 is SQIVND (reference sequence). V lost 6 bases and J lost 4, with 16 bases in between. Here the CDR3 reads CASSVLGAWNQPQHF. The CDR3 DNA reads as TGTGCCAGTAGCGTTCTAGGGGCCTGGAATCAGCCCCAGCATTTT.

The chain is built from TRBV9 and TRBJ2-1, with a tentative D call TRBD1 (6 bases). Germline V CDR1 and CDR2: SGDLS, YYNGEE. Trimming left V 4 bases short and J 8 bases short, with 19 bases between. This CDR3 is 15 amino acids long. The CDR3: CASSRGHGLGDEQFF. CDR3 nucleotides: TGTGCCAGCAGCCGGGGACACGGACTTGGGGATGAGCAGTTCTTC.